These 25 T cell receptor beta chains came from one sample sequenced in a study of shared clonotypes between healthy human individuals. CD45RO negativity and positive selection for CCR7 defined naive CD8 cells, a population that excluded terminally differentiated effector memory CD45RA+ cells. Using immunoSEQ multiplex PCR, the repertoire was profiled, and TCRdb retains in-frame clones only, with some absent. The data show some 2.1 million clones, roughly 95% seen once. The sequencing sample was made of naive CD8+ T cells from PBMCs. All receptors derive from a young man in good health. Some clones in this sample may be carry-over from other donors' samples.

The sample holds one count of this clone. The chain employs TRBV28 and TRBJ2-1, with TRBD2 as a possible D gene (5 bases). The CDR3 contains 12 residues. V was clipped by 8 bases and J by 12 bases, with 17 bases between them. CDR1 is MDHEN, CDR2 SYDVKM, per germline. The DNA for the CDR3 is TGTGCCAGCGGGCCACAGCGCAGCGGGCAGTTCTTC. This gives the protein CASGPQRSGQFF.

The genes are TRBV4-1 and TRBJ2-7, with 7 bases that match TRBD1. Germline V gene lookup returns CDR1 MGHRA and CDR2 YSYEKL. This CDR3 region has 15 residues. V lost 0 bases to trimming and J lost 0 bases; unmatched junction nucleotides: 2. CDR3 bases: TGCGCCAGCAGCCAAGAGCAGGGGGTCTCCTACGAGCAGTACTTC. Translated: CASSQEQGVSYEQYF.

CDR3 amino acids: CASSQDRGIMETQYF. CDR3 DNA: TGTGCCAGCTCTCAGGATCGAGGGATAATGGAGACCCAGTACTTC. The chain links TRBV11-2 to TRBJ2-5, with TRBD2 as a possible D gene (5 bases). This CDR3 comprises 15 residues. V was cut by 8 bases and J by 5 bases, with 21 bases left in between. Germline assignment: CDR1 SGHAT and CDR2 FQNNGV. Full variable domain (missing parts from reference TRBV11-2 and TRBJ2-5): EAGVAQSPRYKIIEKRQSVAFWCNPISGHATLYWYQQILGQGPKLLIQFQNNGVVDDSQLPKDRFSAERLKGVDSTLKIQPAKLEDSAVYLCASSQDRGIMETQYFGPGTRLLVL.

V gene TRBV5-1 combines with J gene TRBJ2-5, with D possibly TRBD1 on 6 matching bases. The assigned J gene may be wrong: the sequence end matches TRBJ2-7 better. Germline V gene sequence: CDR1 SGHRS, CDR2 YFSETQ. This CDR3 is built from 14 residues. The CDR3, as DNA: TGCGCCAGCAGCTTGGCCGGACAGAGCTACGAGCAGTACTTC. This encodes CASSLAGQSYEQYF.

The CDR3 loop reads CASSLRLGPDTEAFF. Written as DNA, the CDR3 is TGCGCCAGCAGCTTGAGGTTAGGGCCCGACACTGAAGCTTTCTTT. This sequence joins TRBV5-1 and TRBJ1-1; D gene uncertain. V was shortened by 1 base and J by 3 bases, with 13 bases between the two germline ends. CDR3 length: 15 residues. The germline gives CDR1 SGHRS, CDR2 YFSETQ.

The V and J genes are TRBV4-1 and TRBJ2-5, with 10 nucleotides matching TRBD2. In germline, CDR1 is MGHRA, CDR2 YSYEKL. The V and J ends lost 3 bases and 1 base, in that order; junction bases with no gene match: 8. This CDR3 has 17 residues. The CDR3: CASSQSTSGLIQETQYF. The CDR3 bases are TGCGCCAGCAGCCAGTCGACTAGCGGGCTGATCCAAGAGACCCAGTACTTC.

This chain uses TRBV9 with TRBJ2-2; 7 bases match TRBD2. Per germline, CDR1 SGDLS and CDR2 YYNGEE. The length of the CDR3 is 15 residues. V gave up 2 bases and J gave up 6 bases; unmatched junction bases: 7. The CDR3 is CASSVWGRAPGELFF. As DNA, the CDR3 is TGTGCCAGCAGCGTTTGGGGGAGGGCCCCCGGGGAGCTGTTTTTT. Filled out from reference TRBV9 and TRBJ2-2, the complete variable domain reads DSGVTQTPKHLITATGQRVTLRCSPRSGDLSVYWYQQSLDQGLQFLIQYYNGEERAKGNILERFSAQQFPDLHSELNLSSLELGDSALYFCASSVWGRAPGELFFGEGSRLTVL.

The chain couples TRBV19 to TRBJ1-1; D is perhaps TRBD1 (6 bases). V gave up 7 bases and J gave up 4 bases, with 16 bases separating them. The V gene's germline CDR1 is LNHDA and CDR2 SQIVND (reference sequence). The CDR3 is 14 residues long. CDR3 protein: CASILRGGGTEAFF. The CDR3 DNA reads as TGTGCCAGTATCTTGCGCGGAGGGGGCACTGAAGCTTTCTTT.

This clone has only one observation. The V gene is TRBV10-1, the J gene TRBJ1-3; D gene ambiguous. With 8 bases removed from V and 3 bases from J, the gap between germline ends came to 11 bases. Germline CDR1 is WNHNN and CDR2 is SYGVQD (reference sequence). The CDR3 extends over 13 amino acids. The CDR3 spells CASWGSGGNTIYF. The DNA for the CDR3 is TGCGCCAGCTGGGGTTCGGGTGGAAACACCATATATTTT.

The chain employs TRBV27 and TRBJ2-7; D gene unclear. The CDR3 runs to 14 residues. Between the trimmed V and J ends, which lost 0 bases and 4 bases, there was a span of 10 bases. Germline V gene data show CDR1 as MNHEY and CDR2 as SMNVEV (reference sequence). The CDR3: CASSLSTKGYEQYF. The CDR3 region has the DNA TGTGCCAGCAGTTTATCTACCAAGGGTTACGAGCAGTACTTC.

CDR3 loop: CASSYSRDEIYEQYF. As DNA, the CDR3 is TGTGCCAGCAGTTACTCGCGGGACGAGATCTACGAGCAGTACTTC. V usage is TRBV6-5 and J usage is TRBJ2-7; D may be TRBD2 (6 bases). This CDR3 is built from 15 residues. V was clipped by 0 bases and J by 3 bases, with 12 bases between them. Germline values: CDR1 MNHEY, CDR2 SVGAGI.

This rearrangement joins TRBV4-3 to TRBJ2-7, with D possibly being TRBD1 (6 bases). Germline CDR1 reads LGHNA; CDR2 reads YSLEER. The CDR3 totals 14 residues. V was cut by 1 base and J by 4 bases, with 11 bases left in between. This chain's CDR3 is CASSQGQGWYEQYF. For the CDR3, the DNA is TGCGCCAGCAGCCAAGGCCAGGGGTGGTACGAGCAGTACTTC.

This chain connects TRBV5-5 to TRBJ2-7; D ambiguous. V was clipped by 1 base and J by 0 bases, with 8 bases between them. This CDR3 has 14 amino acids. Germline V gene lookup returns CDR1 SGHKS and CDR2 YYEKEE (reference sequence). The CDR3: CASSLHTDSYEQYF. CDR3 DNA sequence: TGTGCCAGCAGCTTGCATACAGACTCCTACGAGCAGTACTTC.

Details on this clone: The identical CDR3 is also encoded by other nucleotide sequences in the sample. This chain's CDR3 is CASSLRQGAYNEQFF. As DNA, the CDR3 is TGTGCCAGCAGCTTAAGGCAGGGGGCCTACAATGAGCAGTTCTTC. The rearrangement uses TRBV7-3 and TRBJ2-1; 7 nucleotides agree with TRBD1. Germline CDR1 is SGHTA and CDR2 is FQGTGA. V was pared by 1 base and J by 2 bases, with 2 bases of the junction left unmatched. CDR3 length: 15 amino acids.

Of note for this clone: The sample contains more than one DNA sequence encoding this CDR3. The chain combines TRBV19 with TRBJ1-2; D is undetermined. The ends were cut back, 6 bases at V and 0 bases at J, with 8 bases in the middle. There are 13 residues in the CDR3. The germline V gene encodes CDR1 LNHDA and CDR2 SQIVND (reference sequence). CDR3 loop: CASRYSANYGYTF. The CDR3, as DNA: TGTGCCAGTAGGTACAGCGCTAACTATGGCTACACCTTC.

This chain uses TRBV30 with TRBJ2-2, with D perhaps TRBD1 (6 bases). This CDR3 spans 13 amino acids. V was shortened by 7 bases and J by 0 bases, with 9 bases between the two germline ends. Germline-derived CDR1 and CDR2 are GTSNPN and SVGIG (reference sequence). The DNA for the CDR3 is TGTGCCTACAGGGCAACGAACACCGGGGAGCTGTTTTTT. Its translation is CAYRATNTGELFF.

V usage is TRBV7-9 and J usage is TRBJ2-7, with 8 bases aligning to TRBD1. J was trimmed by 3 bases and V by 4 bases; bases with no gene match: 5. CDR1 is SEHNR, CDR2 FQNEAQ, per germline (reference sequence). CDR3 length: 14 amino acids. CDR3 loop: CASSWGQAFYEQYF. CDR3 nucleotide sequence: TGTGCCAGCAGCTGGGGACAGGCGTTCTACGAGCAGTACTTC.

The chain is built from TRBV7-9 and TRBJ2-7; 11 bases fit TRBD1. This CDR3 is 16 amino acids long. Germline CDR1 and CDR2: SEHNR and FQNEAQ (reference sequence). The J segment lost 3 bases and the V segment lost 1 base, leaving 5 bases of the junction unmatched. CDR3 region: CASSLVPGQGDYEQYF. The DNA for the CDR3 is TGTGCCAGCAGCTTAGTTCCGGGACAGGGGGACTACGAGCAGTACTTC.

The V call is TRBV7-9, the J call TRBJ1-3, with a possible D match to TRBD1 (5 bases). The CDR3 runs to 15 residues. V was cut by 11 bases and J by 3 bases, with 20 bases left in between. Germline CDR1 SEHNR, CDR2 FQNEAQ (reference sequence). Here the CDR3 reads CAFDPFGGLGNTIYF. The CDR3 nucleotides read TGTGCCTTTGATCCGTTCGGGGGACTTGGAAACACCATATATTTT.

The V gene is TRBV4-3, the J gene TRBJ1-1; no clear D. The germline V gene has CDR1 LGHNA and CDR2 YSLEER. This CDR3 contains 15 residues. Trimming cost V 0 bases and J 2 bases, with 10 bases left between them. CDR3 nucleotides: TGCGCCAGCAGCCAAGAGGTGGGGTTTAACACTGAAGCTTTCTTT. Encoded protein: CASSQEVGFNTEAFF.

This sequence joins TRBV27 and TRBJ2-4; maybe TRBD1 (6 bases). This CDR3 is built from 16 residues. Germline V gene data show CDR1 as MNHEY and CDR2 as SMNVEV (reference sequence). V was pared by 8 bases and J by 3 bases, with 20 bases between. CDR3 sequence reads: CASRTLTGPLKNIQYF. The CDR3 coding sequence is TGTGCCAGCCGAACCCTGACAGGACCACTCAAAAACATTCAGTACTTC.

This clone was found once. At the DNA level, this CDR3 is encoded by other sequences in the same sample as well. The chain has TRBV28 and TRBJ2-7, with TRBD2 matching over 11 bases. With 5 bases clipped from V and 3 bases from J, the junction kept 3 bases outside the gene matches. CDR3 length: 14 amino acids. Germline V lookup: CDR1 MDHEN, CDR2 SYDVKM. The CDR3 here is CASSPGLAGYEQYF. CDR3 bases: TGTGCCAGCAGTCCAGGACTAGCGGGCTACGAGCAGTACTTC.

This clone was picked up a small number of times. The chain carries TRBV29-1 and TRBJ1-5, with D perhaps matching TRBD1 (5 bases). The CDR3 extends over 13 amino acids. Germline CDR1 reads SQVTM; CDR2 reads ANQGSEA. Trimming shortened V by 4 bases and J by 3 bases, and 10 bases separated the two germline ends. CDR3 sequence reads: CSVVEGYNQPQHF. As DNA, the CDR3 is TGCAGCGTTGTAGAGGGGTACAATCAGCCCCAGCATTTT.

The chain combines TRBV10-1 with TRBJ2-7; D uncertain. V was cut by 3 bases and J by 2 bases, with 5 bases left in between. This CDR3 has 12 residues. In germline, CDR1 is WNHNN, CDR2 SYGVQD (reference sequence). The CDR3 sequence: CASSDETYEQYF. CDR3 sequence (DNA): TGCGCCAGCAGTGACGAGACCTACGAGCAGTACTTC.

The chain joins TRBV4-1 to TRBJ2-7, with D tentatively TRBD2 (5 bases). Germline V gene lookup returns CDR1 MGHRA and CDR2 YSYEKL. The CDR3 extends over 13 amino acids. The V and J ends lost 0 bases and 7 bases respectively, with 10 bases between them. Here the CDR3 DNA reads TGCGCCAGCAGCCAAGATCGGGGATGGGAGCAGTACTTC. It codes for CASSQDRGWEQYF.